What follows describes a single TCR beta chain. Its antigen is currently unknown. The CDR3 contains 14 residues. V gave up 6 bases and J gave up 2 bases, with 13 bases separating them. The V gene's germline CDR1 is SGHTA and CDR2 FQGNSA. This sample was included in a study of T cell responses to AZD1222 COVID-19 vaccine. Study-wide results and limits: Donor demographics were predominantly white British with a female majority; clonal diversity may be underestimated.

This table comes from immunoSEQ multiplex PCR, and its TCRdb copy is limited to in-frame clones, with some not included. The repertoire holds about 120,000 clones, with less than 90% as singletons. This sample comprised peripheral blood, obtained on day 0 of AZD1222 vaccination. This sequence originates from an adult in good health. The chain links TRBV7-2 to TRBJ1-1; D is perhaps TRBD1 (5 bases). The CDR3 coding sequence is TGTGCCAGCAGTAAAAGGACACCAAACACTGAAGCTTTCTTT. Amino acid sequence: CASSKRTPNTEAFF.